These 26 T cell receptor beta chains share one sample of origin, sequenced in a study of T cells expressing NK-cell markers. TCRdb reprocessed the 5' RACE reads; each CDR3 protein has one entry and no DNA is given. This sample's table reports about half a million distinct CDR3 sequences. Sequencing was performed on blood T cells: a sorted CD56 or NKG2C T cell subset, CD4+ or CD8+ T cells, or bulk PBMC T cells (not recorded which). The receptor set was obtained from a woman aged 50 to 60 in good health.

The V and J genes are TRBV5-1 and TRBJ2-1; TCRdb's D call, TRBD2, is unchecked because there is no DNA. The germline CDR1 and CDR2 sequences are SGHRS and YFSETQ. This CDR3 region has 14 residues. The CDR3 is CASKVREVGDEQFF.

The gene calls are TRBV4-2 and TRBJ2-2; TCRdb selects TRBD1, and the lack of DNA leaves this call unchecked. Germline V gene data show CDR1 as LGHNA and CDR2 as YNFKEQ. CDR3 length: 15 amino acids. CDR3 in amino acids: CASSQGRSNTGELFF.

The chain uses TRBV6-5 and TRBJ1-2. Germline V gene sequence: CDR1 MNHEY, CDR2 SVGAGI. The CDR3 is 15 residues long. CDR3 protein: CASKQSDATARGYTF.

The rearrangement joins TRBV5-1 to TRBJ2-2; with no DNA, the TCRdb D assignment of TRBD2 cannot be verified. This CDR3 comprises 19 residues. Germline CDR1 is SGHRS and CDR2 is YFSETQ. Here the CDR3 reads CASSLSPLAGVANTGELFF.

The rearrangement links TRBV3-1 to TRBJ2-1. Germline V gene data show CDR1 as LGHDT and CDR2 as YNNKEL (reference sequence). This CDR3 spans 16 amino acids. This CDR3 reads CASSQDRWDSYNEQFF.

The V gene is TRBV4-2, the J gene TRBJ2-3; TCRdb calls TRBD2, which cannot be checked without DNA. The CDR3 totals 16 residues. Germline CDR1 and CDR2: LGHNA and YNFKEQ. The CDR3 loop reads CASSQVSGNTADTQYF.

The chain links TRBV9 to TRBJ2-2. The CDR3 has 15 amino acids. The germline V gene encodes CDR1 SGDLS and CDR2 YYNGEE. The CDR3 sequence is CASSELSKNTGELFF. The variable domain in full, with the rest retrieved from reference TRBV9 and TRBJ2-2, is DSGVTQTPKHLITATGQRVTLRCSPRSGDLSVYWYQQSLDQGLQFLIQYYNGEERAKGNILERFSAQQFPDLHSELNLSSLELGDSALYFCASSELSKNTGELFFGEGSRLTVL.

V is TRBV5-1 and J is TRBJ2-3; TCRdb calls TRBD2, which cannot be checked without DNA. CDR3 length: 18 residues. Per germline, CDR1 SGHRS and CDR2 YFSETQ. The chain's CDR3 is CASSPGTSATPSTDTQYF.

The chain links TRBV19 to TRBJ1-5. Germline CDR1 is LNHDA and CDR2 is SQIVND (reference sequence). The CDR3 extends over 15 amino acids. The CDR3 sequence: CASSIRGNSNQPQHF.

V usage is TRBV7-2 and J usage is TRBJ2-3; TCRdb reports TRBD2, a call that lacks DNA to check it against. Germline V lookup: CDR1 SGHTA, CDR2 FQGNSA. The CDR3 runs to 17 residues. The CDR3: CASRTGTSGRRTDTQYF.

J is TRBJ2-7 and V is TRBV28; TCRdb lists TRBD1, though no DNA is available to test this call. The CDR3 contains 14 residues. Germline assignment: CDR1 MDHEN and CDR2 SYDVKM. The CDR3 sequence is CASSFQGVAYEQYF. Using reference TRBV28 and TRBJ2-7 for the parts outside the CDR3, the full variable domain is DVKVTQSSRYLVKRTGEKVFLECVQDMDHENMFWYRQDPGLGLRLIYFSYDVKMKEKGDIPEGYSVSREKKERFSLILESASTNQTSMYLCASSFQGVAYEQYFGPGTRLTVT.

The genes are TRBV4-1 and TRBJ2-4; TCRdb indicates TRBD1, and absent DNA this call remains unverified. The CDR3 consists of 14 residues. CDR1 is MGHRA and CDR2 is YSYEKL in the germline V gene. The CDR3 here is CASSRRDIKNIQYF.

The chain combines TRBV25-1 with TRBJ2-1; TCRdb names TRBD2, which stays unverified in the absence of DNA. Germline CDR1 is MGHDK and CDR2 is SYGVNS. CDR3 length: 13 amino acids. CDR3 residues: CASEGVFYNEQFF.

The rearrangement links TRBV7-9 to TRBJ2-2; TCRdb names TRBD1, which stays unverified in the absence of DNA. In germline, CDR1 is SEHNR, CDR2 FQNEAQ (reference sequence). The CDR3 has 17 amino acids. This CDR3 is CASSFSRGQVNTGELFF. The whole variable domain, remainder taken from reference TRBV7-9 and TRBJ2-2, is DTGVSQNPRHKITKRGQNVTFRCDPISEHNRLYWYRQTLGQGPEFLTYFQNEAQLEKSRLLSDRFSAERPKGSFSTLEIQRTEQGDSAMYLCASSFSRGQVNTGELFFGEGSRLTVL.

The chain uses TRBV2 and TRBJ2-1; TCRdb returns TRBD2, unconfirmable since there is no DNA. CDR1 is SNHLY, CDR2 FYNNEI, per germline. The CDR3 is 15 residues long. CDR3 loop: CASSGGPAANNEQFF.

This chain joins TRBV11-3 and TRBJ2-1; lacking DNA, the TRBD2 call made by TCRdb goes unchecked. This CDR3 has 16 amino acids. Germline V gene sequence: CDR1 SGHNT, CDR2 YENEEA. This CDR3 is CASSSRTSGSDNEQFF. The complete variable domain, with remaining parts taken from reference TRBV11-3 and TRBJ2-1, reads EAGVVQSPRYKIIEKKQPVAFWCNPISGHNTLYWYLQNLGQGPELLIRYENEEAVDDSQLPKDRFSAERLKGVDSTLKIQPAELGDSAVYLCASSSRTSGSDNEQFFGPGTRLTVL.

V and J are TRBV4-1 and TRBJ2-1; checking the TCRdb D call of TRBD2 is not possible without DNA. CDR3 size: 18 residues. Germline assignment: CDR1 MGHRA and CDR2 YSYEKL. CDR3 protein: CASSQGRASGRRRNEQFF.

This chain connects TRBV7-9 to TRBJ2-7. The germline V gene encodes CDR1 SEHNR and CDR2 FQNEAQ (reference sequence). This CDR3 comprises 15 residues. CDR3 sequence: CASSLDGSIPYEQYF.

J is TRBJ2-1 and V is TRBV20-1; no DNA is available, so the TRBD2 call from TCRdb remains unchecked. Per germline, CDR1 DFQATT and CDR2 SNEGSKA (reference sequence). The CDR3 sequence is 15 residues long. The CDR3 here is CSARDWGTPRSEQFF.

This chain connects TRBV11-2 to TRBJ2-1; TCRdb gives TRBD1 as the D gene, but with no DNA this cannot be confirmed. CDR1 is SGHAT, CDR2 FQNNGV, per germline. The CDR3 sequence is 16 residues long. The CDR3 loop is CASSLDVQGVYNEQFF.

The chain combines TRBV5-1 with TRBJ2-1; TCRdb's assignment of TRBD2 cannot be checked, as there is no DNA. CDR1 is SGHRS, CDR2 YFSETQ, per germline. The CDR3 totals 14 residues. The CDR3 sequence is CASSWGTSANEQFF.

The chain carries TRBV20-1 and TRBJ1-3; the TRBD1 assignment by TCRdb is unverifiable without DNA. Germline-derived CDR1 and CDR2 are DFQATT and SNEGSKA (reference sequence). The CDR3 length is 14 residues. This chain's CDR3 is CSGSPGAGGNTIYF.

The chain joins TRBV7-2 to TRBJ1-4; no DNA is available, so the TRBD1 call from TCRdb remains unchecked. The CDR3 covers 17 residues. Looked up from germline, CDR1 is SGHTA and CDR2 is FQGNSA. CDR3 loop: CASSIINFAGSGEKLFF.

V usage is TRBV10-3 and J usage is TRBJ2-4; the TCRdb D gene call, TRBD1, has no DNA to confirm it. CDR1 and CDR2 (germline): ENHRY, SYGVKD. CDR3 length equals 15 residues. The CDR3 spells CAISEYREAKNIQYF.

The CDR3 reads CASSPGRVHEQYF. This chain uses TRBV18 with TRBJ2-7; TCRdb names TRBD2, which stays unverified in the absence of DNA. The CDR3 sequence is 13 residues long. Germline CDR1 KGHSH, CDR2 LQKENI.

This chain uses TRBV4-1 with TRBJ2-1; TCRdb's D call, TRBD2, is unchecked because there is no DNA. This CDR3 spans 14 amino acids. Germline values: CDR1 MGHRA, CDR2 YSYEKL. CDR3 sequence reads: CASSQGPAGYEQFF.